This T cell receptor beta chain was identified in a study of monozygotic twins with inflammatory bowel disease. Study findings and constraints: By inverse Simpson index, TCRbeta diversity was lower in IBD patients than in healthy co-twins.

Per donor there was one draw, yielding a blood sample of roughly 2.6 ml. cDNA was produced in eight separate reactions per sample. Template switching added UMIs carrying a 6-nucleotide sample barcode. One entry per CDR3 protein, without DNA, is what TCRdb gives after re-calling the 5' RACE reads. The sample totals around 380,000 distinct CDR3 sequences. Concerning this clonotype: Antigen: not known.

There are 11 residues in the CDR3. CDR1 and CDR2 (germline): SGHRS, YFSETQ. The chain is built from TRBV5-1 and TRBJ2-3; TCRdb's D call of TRBD1 is untestable without DNA. The sample comprised blood. This receptor was obtained from a human donor with ulcerative colitis or Crohn's disease, or a healthy co-twin of an affected twin (not recorded which). CDR3 sequence: CASRAQGTQYF.